The 15 T cell receptor beta chains reported below all come from one sample, sequenced in a study of blood T cell repertoires in COVID-19. Clones were read by immunoSEQ multiplex PCR, and TCRdb kept only the in-frame ones, dropping some. The repertoire has about 480,000 clones, roughly 91% of them found once; the top ten carry 4% to 4.5%. Specimen: peripheral blood. The source is a woman in her twenties or thirties with acute or convalescent COVID-19.

The chain joins TRBV9 to TRBJ2-2; D not resolved. This CDR3 contains 14 residues. Trimming pared 4 bases from V and 1 base from J, leaving 8 bases between. CDR1 is SGDLS, CDR2 YYNGEE, per germline. CDR3 sequence reads: CASSPTGNTGELFF. The CDR3 bases are TGTGCCAGCAGCCCGACTGGGAACACCGGGGAGCTGTTTTTT.

This chain links TRBV2 with TRBJ1-2; TRBD1 is a possible D gene (5 bases). The CDR3 sequence is 14 residues long. The germline V gene encodes CDR1 SNHLY and CDR2 FYNNEI. The V end lost 3 bases, the J end lost 1 base, and 9 bases lay between the germline ends. The CDR3 protein is CASSEGGVNYGYTF. CDR3 nucleotides: TGTGCCAGCAGTGAGGGGGGGGTTAACTATGGCTACACCTTC.

The chain combines TRBV6-5 with TRBJ2-1, with 9 bases identical to TRBD2. Trimming cost V 4 bases and J 5 bases; bases outside gene matches: 3. The CDR3 runs to 14 residues. Germline V gene sequence: CDR1 MNHEY, CDR2 SVGAGI. DNA for the CDR3: TGTGCCAGCAGTTCGCTAGCGGGGAACAATGAGCAGTTCTTC. Translation: CASSSLAGNNEQFF.

This rearrangement joins TRBV2 to TRBJ2-7; D is ambiguous. The length of the CDR3 is 13 residues. Germline CDR1 SNHLY, CDR2 FYNNEI. V was cut by 4 bases and J by 2 bases, with 9 bases left in between. DNA of the CDR3: TGTGCCAGCAGTGGGCTTCGAACCTACGAGCAGTACTTC. Protein product: CASSGLRTYEQYF.

This clone has just one count. The genes are TRBV9 and TRBJ1-4; D remains unclear. Per germline, CDR1 SGDLS and CDR2 YYNGEE. The CDR3 covers 15 residues. Trimming removed 0 bases at V and 0 bases at J, with 6 bases between. The CDR3, as DNA: TGTGCCAGCAGCGTAGCGGGAACAACTAATGAAAAACTGTTTTTT. This encodes CASSVAGTTNEKLFF.

The table lists this clone with a count of one. This chain joins TRBV12-3 or TRBV12-4 and TRBJ1-5; 7 bases are a match to TRBD1. The V segment lost 7 bases and the J segment 4 bases; nucleotides outside the gene matches: 4. There are 13 residues in the CDR3. The CDR3 sequence is CASTSTGNQPQHF. The CDR3 coding sequence is TGTGCCAGCACCTCGACAGGGAATCAGCCCCAGCATTTT.

V and J are TRBV6-2 or TRBV6-3 and TRBJ2-7; weak D call: TRBD2 (6 bases). Trimming stripped 4 bases from V and 4 bases from J, with 17 bases between. Germline CDR1 is MNHEY and CDR2 is SVGEGT. The CDR3 covers 15 residues. Written as DNA, the CDR3 is TGTGCCAGCAGTTCGCGGACTACTGTGGGATACGAGCAGTACTTC. Amino acid sequence: CASSSRTTVGYEQYF.

J is TRBJ1-5 and V is TRBV18; weak D call: TRBD1 (6 bases). V was shortened by 2 bases and J by 0 bases, with 14 bases between the two germline ends. CDR1 and CDR2 from the germline V gene are KGHSH and LQKENI. The CDR3 spans 17 residues. CDR3 sequence reads: CASSPTDSLYSNQPQHF. In DNA form, the CDR3 reads TGTGCCAGCTCACCAACGGACAGCCTTTATAGCAATCAGCCCCAGCATTTT.

The chain couples TRBV4-1 to TRBJ1-1; D is unclear. Germline V lookup: CDR1 MGHRA, CDR2 YSYEKL. The CDR3 length is 14 residues. V dropped 1 base and J dropped 4 bases, with 10 bases sitting between them. The CDR3, as DNA: TGCGCCAGCAGCCAAGGCGGGAGAGGCACTGAAGCTTTCTTT. Its protein is CASSQGGRGTEAFF.

The chain joins TRBV2 to TRBJ1-3; TRBD1 matches at 7 bases. This CDR3 region has 15 residues. J was trimmed by 6 bases and V by 6 bases; bases with no gene match: 11. From germline, CDR1 is SNHLY and CDR2 FYNNEI. The CDR3: CASRRRQGIENTIYF. CDR3 DNA sequence: TGTGCCAGCAGGAGGAGACAGGGTATCGAAAACACCATATATTTT.

This sequence joins TRBV5-6 and TRBJ2-1; D is perhaps TRBD2 (5 bases). CDR3 length equals 11 residues. The ends were cut back, 1 base at V and 13 bases at J, with 9 bases in the middle. The germline CDR1 and CDR2 sequences are SGHDT and YYEEEE. In nucleotides, the CDR3 is TGTGCCAGCAGCTTGTTCGGGGAACAGTTCTTC. It codes for CASSLFGEQFF.

The J gene is TRBJ1-5, the V gene TRBV14; maybe TRBD1 (6 bases). Looked up from germline, CDR1 is SGHDN and CDR2 is FVKESK. Trimming shortened V by 2 bases and J by 0 bases, and 11 bases separated the two germline ends. This CDR3 spans 16 amino acids. The chain's CDR3 is CASSQSRTVSNQPQHF. Written as DNA, the CDR3 is TGTGCCAGCAGCCAATCTCGGACAGTTAGCAATCAGCCCCAGCATTTT.

This clone was seen only once. The genes are TRBV5-5 and TRBJ1-2, with 9 bases lining up with TRBD1. V dropped 3 bases and J dropped 3; count of bases not matched to a gene: 6. Germline CDR1 reads SGHKS; CDR2 reads YYEKEE (reference sequence). This CDR3 spans 15 amino acids. CDR3 nucleotides: TGTGCCAGCAGCTGGGACAGGGAGGTTTACTATGGCTACACCTTC. Its protein product is CASSWDREVYYGYTF.

This sequence joins TRBV24-1 and TRBJ1-2, with 9 positions matching TRBD1. The trim removed 4 bases at V and 6 bases at J, leaving 8 bases unmatched. CDR3 length equals 15 residues. The V gene's germline CDR1 is KGHDR and CDR2 SFDVKD. CDR3 amino acids: CATSEPGTGKHGYTF. In DNA form, the CDR3 reads TGTGCCACCAGTGAGCCTGGGACAGGGAAGCATGGCTACACCTTC.

The chain employs TRBV28 and TRBJ2-1; D is perhaps TRBD2 (7 bases). The length of the CDR3 is 16 residues. Germline CDR1 MDHEN, CDR2 SYDVKM. V gave up 8 bases and J gave up 4 bases, with 21 bases separating them. The CDR3 region is CASLTRGALLYNEQFF. As DNA, the CDR3 is TGTGCCAGCTTGACCCGGGGGGCCCTACTGTACAATGAGCAGTTCTTC.